This T cell receptor (beta chain) was identified during a study of shared clonotypes between healthy human individuals. The ends lost 4 bases at V and 4 bases at J; junction bases unmatched: 15. The germline CDR1 and CDR2 sequences are SGHRS and YFSETQ. This CDR3 has 17 residues. Comments on this clone: The antigen remains undetermined.

The table came from immunoSEQ multiplex PCR; TCRdb's copy has only in-frame clones and leaves some out. Of some 2,500,000 clones in the sample, 93% were seen once. Points from the study as a whole: The naive CD4 repertoires of several donors were compared, and around 5% of clonotypes were shared.

The gene calls are TRBV5-1 and TRBJ2-7; TRBD1 aligns across 9 bases. This TCR came from a man younger than 35 in good health. Some clones in this sample may be carry-over from other donors' samples. Sequencing input: naive CD4+ T cells from PBMCs. The subset was: CD45RA+ positively selected. The DNA for the CDR3 is TGCGCCAGCAGCGACGTACAGCCCGGGACAGGGCGGTACGAGCAGTACTTC. Encoded protein: CASSDVQPGTGRYEQYF.